Below are 32 T cell receptor beta chains sequenced from a single sample in a study of shared clonotypes between healthy human individuals. Generated by immunoSEQ multiplex PCR, the TCRdb table keeps only in-frame clones and is missing some. The profile shows roughly 680,000 clones, over 55% of them singletons. The specimen sequenced was memory CD4+ T cells sorted from blood. Subset meaning: CD45RA-negative fraction. These receptors were taken from a woman under 40 in good health.

This chain connects TRBV28 to TRBJ1-2, with D maybe TRBD1 (6 bases). CDR1 is MDHEN and CDR2 is SYDVKM in the germline V gene. V lost 9 bases to trimming and J lost 4 bases, with 9 bases between them. The CDR3 is 11 amino acids. CDR3 amino acids: CARQGAYGYTF. CDR3 bases: TGTGCCAGACAGGGCGCCTATGGCTACACCTTC.

This clone was seen once. This chain connects TRBV28 to TRBJ1-2; 7 positions match TRBD1. Losses at the gene ends were 3 bases for V and 7 bases for J; bases not matched to a gene: 8. Germline V gives CDR1 MDHEN, CDR2 SYDVKM. The CDR3 covers 14 residues. The CDR3 sequence: CASSFEQGISGYTF. The CDR3, as DNA: TGTGCCAGCAGTTTTGAACAGGGGATCTCTGGCTACACCTTC.

The rearrangement links TRBV18 to TRBJ1-2; possible D gene TRBD1, 5 bases. Trimming took off 4 bases at V and 5 bases at J, with 20 bases between the two ends. This CDR3 spans 16 amino acids. Germline loops: CDR1 KGHSH, CDR2 LQKENI. CDR3 sequence (DNA): TGTGCCAGCTCACGGGGCAGGGACCCCACCCATTATGGCTACACCTTC. This codes for CASSRGRDPTHYGYTF.

The V gene is TRBV27, the J gene TRBJ2-3, with 7 positions matching TRBD2. Trimming took 10 bases from V and 2 from J; bases not matched to a gene: 15. Per germline, CDR1 MNHEY and CDR2 SMNVEV (reference sequence). The CDR3 length is 16 residues. The CDR3 region is CATSSGLAAYTDTQYF. CDR3 DNA: TGTGCCACCTCGTCAGGGCTAGCGGCTTACACAGATACGCAGTATTTT.

The chain joins TRBV5-1 to TRBJ2-1, with 9 bases lining up with TRBD1. The CDR3 is 14 amino acids. Trimming took 0 bases from V and 6 from J; bases not matched to a gene: 1. CDR1 is SGHRS, CDR2 YFSETQ, per germline. The DNA of the CDR3 is TGCGCCAGCAGCTTGGGACAGGGGGTCAATGAGCAGTTCTTC. Translating it yields CASSLGQGVNEQFF.

The V gene is TRBV28, the J gene TRBJ1-1; tentative D call: TRBD1 (5 bases). Germline assignment: CDR1 MDHEN and CDR2 SYDVKM. Trimming pared 3 bases from V and 0 bases from J, leaving 14 bases between. The CDR3 length is 16 residues. The CDR3 sequence: CASSFRQNKMNTEAFF. The CDR3 DNA sequence: TGTGCCAGCAGTTTTCGACAGAACAAAATGAACACTGAAGCTTTCTTT.

This rearrangement joins TRBV28 to TRBJ2-7; D might be TRBD2 (6 bases). The germline CDR1 and CDR2 sequences are MDHEN and SYDVKM. The length of the CDR3 is 12 residues. CDR3 coding DNA: TGTATCGTTGGAGGGACCCACCACGAGCAGTACTTC. Its protein is CIVGGTHHEQYF.

Only a few counts were recorded for this clone. The genes are TRBV5-1 and TRBJ2-7; 10 bases line up with TRBD2. Trimming took 4 bases from V and 2 from J; bases not matched to a gene: 6. The germline V gene encodes CDR1 SGHRS and CDR2 YFSETQ. The CDR3 is made up of 15 amino acids. The CDR3 coding sequence is TGCGCCAGCAGCCAGGCGACTAGCGGGCCCTACGAGCAGTACTTC. Its translation is CASSQATSGPYEQYF.

The chain has TRBV28 and TRBJ1-5; D unclear. The CDR3 is 12 amino acids. V lost 5 bases and J lost 11, with 13 bases in between. The germline CDR1 and CDR2 sequences are MDHEN and SYDVKM. CDR3 DNA: TGTGCCAGCAGTCAGGACCCCGTAACCCAGCATTTT. This sequence encodes CASSQDPVTQHF.

The genes are TRBV7-2 and TRBJ1-5, with TRBD1 as a possible D gene (6 bases). Germline loops: CDR1 SGHTA, CDR2 FQGNSA. V was clipped by 0 bases and J by 2 bases, with 8 bases between them. The CDR3 has 15 residues. The DNA for the CDR3 is TGTGCCAGCAGCTTAGCCCGGACAGGCAATCAGCCCCAGCATTTT. Protein product: CASSLARTGNQPQHF.

This clone was seen more than once but under ten times. The CDR3 here is CASGTGGVGKNIQYF. The CDR3 bases are TGTGCCAGCGGGACAGGGGGAGTGGGCAAAAACATTCAGTACTTC. The chain is built from TRBV28 and TRBJ2-4; 11 bases align to TRBD1. Germline values: CDR1 MDHEN, CDR2 SYDVKM. CDR3 length: 15 amino acids. With 8 bases clipped from V and 3 bases from J, the junction kept 6 bases outside the gene matches.

The chain uses TRBV4-1 and TRBJ2-2; a weak D match, TRBD2 (5 bases). Germline values: CDR1 MGHRA, CDR2 YSYEKL. V was clipped by 0 bases and J by 0 bases, with 20 bases between them. The length of the CDR3 is 20 residues. In nucleotides, the CDR3 is TGCGCCAGCAGCCAAGAGGTGGTGTTCGGGGAAACCCCGAACACCGGGGAGCTGTTTTTT. It yields the protein CASSQEVVFGETPNTGELFF.

The table lists this clone with a count of one. The V gene is TRBV27, the J gene TRBJ2-1, with 7 bases identical to TRBD2. The CDR3 extends over 13 amino acids. Germline loops: CDR1 MNHEY, CDR2 SMNVEV (reference sequence). The V segment lost 6 bases and the J segment 9 bases; nucleotides outside the gene matches: 8. The CDR3 bases are TGTGCCAGCAGCAACCGGGACTACGGTGAGCAGTTCTTC. Its protein product is CASSNRDYGEQFF.

V gene TRBV9 combines with J gene TRBJ2-3; possible D gene TRBD2, 5 bases. Germline CDR1 is SGDLS and CDR2 is YYNGEE. V dropped 4 bases and J dropped 4 bases, with 13 bases sitting between them. The CDR3 spans 14 residues. This CDR3 is CASSPRPGSDTQYF. The CDR3 bases are TGTGCCAGCAGCCCCCGCCCGGGATCAGATACGCAGTATTTT.

This chain connects TRBV6-1 to TRBJ2-4; 9 bases map to TRBD1. The ends lost 3 bases at V and 6 bases at J; junction bases unmatched: 9. Germline CDR1 MNHNS, CDR2 SASEGT. The CDR3 consists of 16 residues. CDR3 in amino acids: CASSERTGTGINIQYF. CDR3 DNA sequence: TGTGCCAGCAGTGAGAGAACCGGGACAGGGATAAACATTCAGTACTTC.

The rearrangement links TRBV7-8 to TRBJ2-2; 7 bases match TRBD2. Trimming cost V 5 bases and J 0 bases; bases outside gene matches: 15. Germline V CDR1 and CDR2: SGHVS, FQNEAQ. This CDR3 spans 19 amino acids. In nucleotides, the CDR3 is TGTGCCAGCAGCCCGCAAGGTCTAGGACTAGACGCGAACACCGGGGAGCTGTTTTTT. It specifies CASSPQGLGLDANTGELFF.

This chain uses TRBV19 with TRBJ1-1, with 10 bases aligning to TRBD1. The CDR3 loop spans 16 amino acids. Germline values: CDR1 LNHDA, CDR2 SQIVND (reference sequence). The ends lost 4 bases at V and 5 bases at J; junction bases unmatched: 10. The DNA of the CDR3 is TGTGCCAGTAGTAGCCTCTCGGGACAGGGGATTACTGAAGCTTTCTTT. This translates into CASSSLSGQGITEAFF. Variable domain in full (rest from reference TRBV19 and TRBJ1-1): DGGITQSPKYLFRKEGQNVTLSCEQNLNHDAMYWYRQDPGQGLRLIYYSQIVNDFQKGDIAEGYSVSREKKESFPLTVTSAQKNPTAFYLCASSSLSGQGITEAFFGQGTRLTVV.

The rearrangement links TRBV11-2 to TRBJ2-1; D gene ambiguous. CDR1 SGHAT and CDR2 FQNNGV come from the germline V gene. Trimming took 2 bases from V and 6 from J, leaving 8 bases between them. The CDR3 covers 13 residues. The CDR3 sequence is CASSLYISNEQFF. The CDR3 coding sequence is TGTGCCAGCAGCTTATACATATCCAATGAGCAGTTCTTC.

This chain uses TRBV19 with TRBJ1-1; 7 nucleotides agree with TRBD1. The V and J ends lost 2 bases and 4 bases, in that order; junction bases with no gene match: 7. Looked up from germline, CDR1 is LNHDA and CDR2 is SQIVND (reference sequence). The CDR3 length is 15 residues. This CDR3 reads CASSIRGRSGTEAFF. The CDR3 region has the DNA TGTGCCAGTAGTATAAGGGGGCGGTCTGGCACTGAAGCTTTCTTT.

This clone was recorded only once. The CDR3 region is CASSSGDINQPQHF. CDR3 sequence (DNA): TGTGCCAGCAGCTCGGGGGACATTAATCAGCCCCAGCATTTT. The chain is built from TRBV7-9 and TRBJ1-5, with D perhaps matching TRBD1 (6 bases). This CDR3 has 14 residues. The V gene's germline CDR1 is SEHNR and CDR2 FQNEAQ (reference sequence). V lost 4 bases to trimming and J lost 4 bases, with 11 bases between them.

The chain combines TRBV4-1 with TRBJ2-2; no clear D. The V gene lost 4 bases and the J gene lost 5 bases, with 5 bases spanning the gap. In germline, CDR1 is MGHRA, CDR2 YSYEKL. The CDR3 sequence is 12 residues long. CDR3 sequence reads: CASSRWTGELFF. The CDR3 coding sequence is TGCGCCAGCAGCCGATGGACCGGGGAGCTGTTTTTT.

This chain joins TRBV5-1 and TRBJ2-1; D call uncertain. Trimming removed 4 bases at V and 5 bases at J, with 13 bases between. Per the germline V gene, CDR1 is SGHRS and CDR2 is YFSETQ. The CDR3 runs to 14 residues. CDR3: CASSILTGNNEQFF. In DNA, the CDR3 is TGCGCCAGCAGCATCCTGACGGGTAACAATGAGCAGTTCTTC.

The rearrangement uses TRBV6-5 and TRBJ2-7, with D possibly being TRBD1 or TRBD2 (5 bases each). The CDR3 is 14 residues long. CDR1 is MNHEY and CDR2 is SVGAGI in the germline V gene. V lost 5 bases and J 6 bases, leaving 17 bases between the germline ends. CDR3 bases: TGTGCCAGCAGTGATTTGGGGGAGAGGTCCGAGCAGTACTTC. Translating gives CASSDLGERSEQYF.

This chain links TRBV18 with TRBJ2-3, with D possibly being TRBD2 (5 bases). The V gene's germline CDR1 is KGHSH and CDR2 LQKENI. The CDR3 extends over 15 amino acids. V was pared by 2 bases and J by 2 bases, with 11 bases between. The CDR3 DNA reads TGTGCCAGCTCACCATTCCCTGGACTCACAGATACGCAGTATTTT. This translates into CASSPFPGLTDTQYF.

This chain links TRBV6-5 with TRBJ2-7; 9 bases line up with TRBD2. Trimming cost V 4 bases and J 6 bases; bases outside gene matches: 10. The length of the CDR3 is 15 residues. Germline lookup yields CDR1 MNHEY and CDR2 SVGAGI. The CDR3 bases are TGTGCCAGCAGTTCCGGATTAGCGGGAGCGCTCGAGCAGTACTTC. This encodes CASSSGLAGALEQYF.

This chain uses TRBV4-1 with TRBJ1-5; 7 nucleotides match TRBD1. Germline V gene sequence: CDR1 MGHRA, CDR2 YSYEKL. The CDR3 runs to 15 residues. J was trimmed by 3 bases and V by 8 bases; bases with no gene match: 10. The CDR3 DNA reads TGCGCCAGCGGTTGGCGACAGGGAGACAATCAGCCCCAGCATTTT. Protein: CASGWRQGDNQPQHF.

The chain links TRBV5-1 to TRBJ2-2; D remains unclear. Trimming removed 1 base from V and 7 bases from J, with 11 bases in between. The germline gives CDR1 SGHRS, CDR2 YFSETQ. CDR3 length: 14 residues. CDR3 region: CASSLMGLYGELFF. The CDR3 nucleotides read TGCGCCAGCAGCTTGATGGGCCTGTACGGGGAGCTGTTTTTT.

This sequence joins TRBV30 and TRBJ1-5, with D possibly TRBD1 on 5 matching bases. The CDR3 length is 15 residues. V was trimmed by 4 bases and J by 5 bases, leaving 18 bases between them. CDR1 is GTSNPN and CDR2 is SVGIG in the germline V gene (reference sequence). The CDR3 sequence: CAWTPTNRDYQPQHF. The CDR3, as DNA: TGTGCCTGGACCCCAACGAACCGGGACTATCAGCCCCAGCATTTT.

The chain is built from TRBV5-1 and TRBJ1-1, with 9 nucleotides matching TRBD1. Germline V gene lookup returns CDR1 SGHRS and CDR2 YFSETQ. The CDR3 extends over 15 amino acids. The V gene end was trimmed by 4 bases and the J gene end by 2 bases; junction bases not matched to a gene: 6. In nucleotides, the CDR3 is TGCGCCAGCAGCCGACAGGGGGGTGAAAACACTGAAGCTTTCTTT. Protein sequence: CASSRQGGENTEAFF.

This clone was seen once. Within the sample, other DNA sequences also encode this same CDR3. The CDR3 DNA reads as TGTGCCAGCAGTCCCCAGGGTTACACTGAAGCTTTCTTT. This sequence encodes CASSPQGYTEAFF. The genes are TRBV7-2 and TRBJ1-1, with D maybe TRBD1 (5 bases). Looked up from germline, CDR1 is SGHTA and CDR2 is FQGNSA. The CDR3 consists of 13 residues. V was pared by 6 bases and J by 3 bases, with 11 bases between.

The sample holds a few counts of this clone. The genes are TRBV14 and TRBJ1-1; weak D call: TRBD1 (5 bases). This CDR3 region has 15 residues. V lost 0 bases, J lost 6 bases, and 14 bases lay in between. Germline lookup yields CDR1 SGHDN and CDR2 FVKESK. The CDR3 here is CASSQEVQGMPEAFF. For the CDR3, the DNA is TGTGCCAGCAGCCAAGAGGTGCAGGGAATGCCTGAAGCTTTCTTT.

The chain employs TRBV28 and TRBJ1-2; TRBD1 is a possible D gene (6 bases). Germline-derived CDR1 and CDR2 are MDHEN and SYDVKM. There are 14 residues in the CDR3. V lost 5 bases and J lost 1, with 11 bases in between. The CDR3 coding sequence is TGTGCCAGCAGTCCTCCGGACAGTAACTATGGCTACACCTTC. Amino acid sequence: CASSPPDSNYGYTF.